These T cell receptor beta chains were read from a single sample in a study of blood T cells in healthy people across ages. A single record per CDR3 protein comes from TCRdb applying MiXCR to the 5' RACE reads. This table holds some 1 million distinct CDR3 sequences, under 55% found once. The sample was blood. These receptors came from a woman aged 55-69 years in good health. Both conserved end residues are part of each CDR3. Each record gives: V gene, J gene, clone size, D gene, CDR3 DNA, CDR3 protein. The D gene is left open where the match is weak. Not all rows give a size; the values are once, few, many and, for expanded clones, a class.

>TRBV20-1|TRBJ2-1|NA|TRBD2
TGCAGTGCTAAAGAACTAGCGGGAGCAAGGCCCTACAATGAGCAGTTCTTC
CSAKELAGARPYNEQFF
>TRBV7-9|TRBJ2-1|NA|NA
TGTGCCAGCAGCCAACAGGTTTGGGGCAGCCCCAGCTCCTACGAGCAGTTCTTC
CASSQQVWGSPSSYEQFF
>TRBV21-1|TRBJ1-1|NA|NA
TGTGCCAGCACCAATTCAGGGGGCAGTCAGGGGGACACTGAAGCTTTCTTT
CASTNSGGSQGDTEAFF
>TRBV2|TRBJ2-1|few|TRBD1
TGTGCCAGCAGTGAATTCGGGGACAGGGGCGATGAGCAGTTCTTC
CASSEFGDRGDEQFF
>TRBV28|TRBJ2-7|few|NA
TGTGCCAGCAGTTTGAGTCTTTCCTACGAGCAGTACTTC
CASSLSLSYEQYF
>TRBV20-1|TRBJ2-7|NA|TRBD2
TGCAGTGCTAGTCCAACTAGCGGGAGGGTATTGACCTACGAGCAGTACTTC
CSASPTSGRVLTYEQYF
>TRBV10-2|TRBJ2-3|many|TRBD2
TGTGCCAGCGGGGGAGATACGCAGTATTTT
CASGGDTQYF
>TRBV29-1|TRBJ2-7|NA|TRBD1
TGCAGCGTTGAAGTCCCGGGACAGAGCTACGAGCAGTACTTC
CSVEVPGQSYEQYF
>TRBV2|TRBJ2-7|NA|TRBD2
TGTGCCAGCAGCGCCCTTAGCGGGTCACCCTACGAGCAGTACTTC
CASSALSGSPYEQYF
>TRBV5-1|TRBJ1-2|few|NA
TGCGCCAGCACCATCGGCAGTTCTAACTATGGCTACACCTTC
CASTIGSSNYGYTF
>TRBV29-1|TRBJ2-1|NA|TRBD1
TGCAGCGTTGAAGGGACAGGGGGCGAATCCTACAATGAGCAGTTCTTC
CSVEGTGGESYNEQFF
>TRBV27|TRBJ2-7|NA|NA
TGTGCCAGCAGTTCGAGAGGCTACCACGAGCAGTACTTC
CASSSRGYHEQYF
>TRBV12-3/TRBV12-4|TRBJ1-5|NA|TRBD1
TGTGCCAGCAGTCCGGACAGACAGGGACGGGGGCCCCAGCATTTT
CASSPDRQGRGPQHF
>TRBV5-4|TRBJ2-7|NA|NA
TGTGCCAGCAGCGCTCCATCATCCTACGAGCAGTACTTC
CASSAPSSYEQYF
>TRBV9|TRBJ2-1|NA|TRBD2
TGTGCCAGCAGCGTATTAACTAGCGGGAGTTCTAATGAGCAGTTCTTC
CASSVLTSGSSNEQFF
>TRBV4-2|TRBJ2-7|NA|TRBD2
TGTGCCAGCAGCCAAGATCCCCGGACTAGCGGCTCCTACGAGCAGTACTTC
CASSQDPRTSGSYEQYF
>TRBV6-2/TRBV6-3|TRBJ2-5|NA|NA
TGTGCCAGCAGTTACAATTCGGAGGCTCGCCGAGAGACCCAGTACTTC
CASSYNSEARRETQYF
>TRBV15|TRBJ1-2|once|TRBD1
TGTGCCACCAGCAGAGGAGGGGGCTCGTACTATGGCTACACCTTC
CATSRGGGSYYGYTF
>TRBV16|TRBJ1-4|NA|TRBD1
TGTGCCAGCAGCCGGGGACAGGGGAATGAAAAACTGTTTTTT
CASSRGQGNEKLFF
>TRBV7-3|TRBJ2-1|few|TRBD2
TGTGCCAGCAGCGTATCCGGGACTAGCAATGAGCAGTTCTTC
CASSVSGTSNEQFF
>TRBV20-1|TRBJ2-7|NA|TRBD2
TGCAGTGCTAGAGATGGAGGAGTGGGGGGAGGGAGATCCTACGAGCAGTACTTC
CSARDGGVGGGRSYEQYF
>TRBV20-1|TRBJ1-2|few|TRBD1
TGCAGTGCTAGAGATAACAGCAGGGGGATCTATGGCTACACCTTC
CSARDNSRGIYGYTF
>TRBV6-5|TRBJ2-7|NA|TRBD2
TGTGCGGTAGCGGGGGCCTACGAGCAGTACTTC
CAVAGAYEQYF
>TRBV9|TRBJ2-3|NA|NA
TGTGCCAGCAGCGTAGAAGGAAGTCGGACAGATACGCAGTATTTT
CASSVEGSRTDTQYF
>TRBV20-1|TRBJ2-7|once|NA
TGCAGTGCTAGAGATGTAACAGGGAACTACGAGCAGTACTTC
CSARDVTGNYEQYF
>TRBV2|TRBJ2-7|few|NA
TGTGCCAGCGAGGGGGATCACTCCTACGAGCAGTACTTC
CASEGDHSYEQYF
>TRBV4-1|TRBJ2-7|NA|NA
TGCGCCAGCAGCCAAGAAGAAGGAGCCTACGAGCAGTACTTC
CASSQEEGAYEQYF
>TRBV13|TRBJ2-5|NA|TRBD1
TGTGCCAGCAGCCGGGACAGGGGTAACCAAGAGACCCAGTACTTC
CASSRDRGNQETQYF
>TRBV7-2|TRBJ2-1|NA|TRBD2
TGTGCCAGCAGCCGGGACTACCTTCCTCGGAATGAGCAGTTCTTC
CASSRDYLPRNEQFF
>TRBV7-9|TRBJ1-5|NA|NA
TGTGCCAGCAGTCCGGGCCTTAAGGGGAATAGCAATCAGCCCCAGCATTTT
CASSPGLKGNSNQPQHF
>TRBV12-3/TRBV12-4|TRBJ2-1|few|TRBD2
TGTGCCAGCAGTATCCGACTAGCGGGAAATAATGAGCAGTTCTTC
CASSIRLAGNNEQFF
>TRBV29-1|TRBJ2-5|few|TRBD2
TGCAGCATGTGGCGGGGGCAAGAGACCCAGTACTTC
CSMWRGQETQYF
>TRBV29-1|TRBJ1-1|NA|NA
TGCAGCGTTTGGTGGGAGAACACTGAAGCTTTCTTT
CSVWWENTEAFF
>TRBV6-1|TRBJ2-7|few|TRBD2
TGTGCCAGCAGTGAAGTAGGCAGGGAGGGCGAGCAGTACTTC
CASSEVGREGEQYF
>TRBV5-1|TRBJ2-5|NA|NA
TGCGCCAGCAGCTCTGACAGGCCAGAGACCCAGTACTTC
CASSSDRPETQYF
>TRBV29-1|TRBJ2-7|many|TRBD1
TGCAGTAAGCTACAGGGGGCTATTTACGAGCAGTACTTC
CSKLQGAIYEQYF
>TRBV10-3|TRBJ1-1|NA|NA
TGTGCCATCAGCGACAAAAGAGGCACTGAAGCTTTCTTT
CAISDKRGTEAFF
>TRBV29-1|TRBJ2-1|few|TRBD2
TGCAGCGTTGTCCCTTCTAGCGGGAGTCTGGATGAGCAGTTCTTC
CSVVPSSGSLDEQFF
>TRBV29-1|TRBJ2-5|many|TRBD1
TGCAGCGGCGGGACAGGGGGCGCGATCCAAGAGACCCAGTACTTC
CSGGTGGAIQETQYF
>TRBV6-2/TRBV6-3|TRBJ2-1|NA|TRBD1
TGTGCCAGCAGCACACGGGACAGGGACAGGTACCAAGAGACCCAGTTCTTC
CASSTRDRDRYQETQFF
>TRBV4-1|TRBJ2-7|few|TRBD2
TGCGCCAGCAGCCAAGCCGGGACTAGCTATCACGAGCAGTACTTC
CASSQAGTSYHEQYF
>TRBV15|TRBJ1-1|NA|NA
TGTGCCACCAGCTCTCACAGGGTGAACACTGAAGCTTTCTTT
CATSSHRVNTEAFF
>TRBV20-1|TRBJ2-5|NA|NA
TGCAGTGCTAGAGAGGCCGGGCGTGAGACCCAGTACTTC
CSAREAGRETQYF
>TRBV29-1|TRBJ2-5|NA|NA
TGCAGCGTTGCCATTATAATCCAAGAGACCCAGTACTTC
CSVAIIIQETQYF
>TRBV20-1|TRBJ1-1|NA|NA
TGCAGTGCTCTACAGTGGAACACTGAAGCTTTCTTT
CSALQWNTEAFF
>TRBV18|TRBJ2-3|few|NA
TGTGCCGGCTCCCACGGTACCGACACAGATACGCAGTATTTT
CAGSHGTDTDTQYF
>TRBV7-9|TRBJ2-1|NA|TRBD1
TGTGCCAGCAGCCACAGGGGGCCCTCCTACAATGAGCAGTTCTTC
CASSHRGPSYNEQFF
>TRBV5-1|TRBJ2-4|few|NA
TGCGCCAGCAGCTTGGAGGGGGGGAACGGCATTCAGTACTTC
CASSLEGGNGIQYF
>TRBV20-1|TRBJ2-3|few|NA
TGCAGTGCTAGAGATCCCACCTCCGACACAGATACGCAGTATTTT
CSARDPTSDTDTQYF
>TRBV20-1|TRBJ2-5|many|TRBD2
TGCAGTGGAGGAGCGGGAATCCTTGAGGAGACCCAGTACTTC
CSGGAGILEETQYF
>TRBV4-1|TRBJ2-1|few|TRBD2
TGCGCCAGCAGCCAAGATTCTAGCGGGGGAGGGTTCTTC
CASSQDSSGGGFF